These 18 T cell receptor beta chains originate from one sample sequenced in a study of early T cells in non-severe SARS-CoV-2 infection. One entry per CDR3 protein results from TCRdb running MiXCR on the 5' RACE reads. Among approximately 43,000 distinct CDR3 sequences listed, 7% to 7.5% were seen once. The sequencing sample was made of whole blood. These TCRs come from an adult who was a healthcare worker with PCR-confirmed SARS-CoV-2 infection or an uninfected control (not recorded which).

This clonotype has a count of ten or more. The chain has TRBV12-3 or TRBV12-4 and TRBJ1-5, with 11 positions matching TRBD1. The length of the CDR3 is 13 residues. The V gene end was trimmed by 6 bases and the J gene end by 6 bases; junction bases not matched to a gene: 1. As DNA, the CDR3 is TGTGCCAGCAGGGGACAGGGGGGTCAGCCCCAGCATTTT. This encodes CASRGQGGQPQHF.

The genes are TRBV2 and TRBJ2-4; the D gene is possibly TRBD1 (7 bases). Between the trimmed V and J ends, which lost 1 base and 6 bases, there was a span of 13 bases. Germline lookup yields CDR1 SNHLY and CDR2 FYNNEI. The CDR3 contains 15 residues. The CDR3 protein is CASSEEGQEGNIQYF. The CDR3 DNA reads as TGTGCCAGCAGTGAAGAAGGACAGGAGGGAAACATTCAGTACTTC.

This clonotype was counted a few times. This chain joins TRBV10-1 and TRBJ2-3, with TRBD2 identical over 9 bases. The CDR3 has 15 amino acids. V lost 5 bases, J lost 2 bases, and 5 bases stayed unmatched. The germline V gene has CDR1 WNHNN and CDR2 SYGVQD (reference sequence). Here the CDR3 reads CASSMGLALTDTQYF. DNA for the CDR3: TGCGCCAGCAGTATGGGACTAGCCCTCACAGATACGCAGTATTTT.

This clonotype was picked up many times. The chain uses TRBV30 and TRBJ1-3; D is uncertain. Trimming left V 4 bases short and J 5 bases short, with 18 bases between. This CDR3 is 15 amino acids long. The germline CDR1 and CDR2 sequences are GTSNPN and SVGIG (reference sequence). The CDR3 protein is CAWIRPGGRRNTIYF. The CDR3 DNA follows: TGTGCCTGGATTCGGCCGGGAGGCCGAAGAAACACCATATATTTT.

This clonotype appeared many times. This chain links TRBV18 with TRBJ1-1, with TRBD1 matching 11 bases. This CDR3 is 15 amino acids long. Germline lookup yields CDR1 KGHSH and CDR2 LQKENI. With V trimmed by 4 bases and J by 7 bases, 8 bases remained unmatched. Here the CDR3 DNA reads TGTGCCAGCTCACTTGGGACAGGGGGTCCCCGTGAAGCTTTCTTT. This sequence encodes CASSLGTGGPREAFF.

This clonotype appeared a few times. The CDR3 nucleotides are TGTGCCAGCAGCTTGGGGGGACAGGGCTTTGCTGGCTACACCTTC. It translates to CASSLGGQGFAGYTF. This chain joins TRBV5-6 and TRBJ1-2; 9 bases are a match to TRBD1. The CDR3 contains 15 residues. The trim removed 0 bases at V and 7 bases at J, leaving 7 bases unmatched. Germline V gene data show CDR1 as SGHDT and CDR2 as YYEEEE.

The sample holds many counts of this clonotype. The rearrangement links TRBV7-9 to TRBJ2-6, with D possibly matching TRBD2 (6 bases). CDR1 and CDR2 (germline): SEHNR, FQNEAQ (reference sequence). Between the trimmed V and J ends, which lost 4 bases and 0 bases, there was a span of 13 bases. The length of the CDR3 is 17 residues. The CDR3 DNA reads as TGTGCCAGCAGCTCAGGACGGAGGGACTCTGGGGCCAACGTCCTGACTTTC. Translating it yields CASSSGRRDSGANVLTF. Combining the CDR3 with reference TRBV7-9 and TRBJ2-6 gives the whole variable domain DTGVSQNPRHKITKRGQNVTFRCDPISEHNRLYWYRQTLGQGPEFLTYFQNEAQLEKSRLLSDRFSAERPKGSFSTLEIQRTEQGDSAMYLCASSSGRRDSGANVLTFGAGSRLTVL.

This clonotype came up many times. Written as DNA, the CDR3 is TGTGCCACCAGCTCCCCCCAGGGAGTAAGCGAGAACACTGAAGCTTTCTTT. Translated, it gives CATSSPQGVSENTEAFF. The rearrangement uses TRBV15 and TRBJ1-1; maybe TRBD1 (5 bases). Trimming stripped 5 bases from V and 1 base from J, with 20 bases between. The CDR3 loop spans 17 amino acids. From germline, CDR1 is LNHNV and CDR2 YYDKDF (reference sequence).

In DNA form, the CDR3 reads TGTGCCAGCAGCCGGGTGGCCTACTCTGGAAACACCATATATTTT. Its protein is CASSRVAYSGNTIYF. The chain has TRBV11-2 and TRBJ1-3; D gene unclear. V lost 5 bases to trimming and J lost 0 bases, with 11 bases between them. CDR1 is SGHAT and CDR2 is FQNNGV in the germline V gene. The CDR3 covers 15 residues.

This chain connects TRBV29-1 to TRBJ1-5; D gene uncertain. Per germline, CDR1 SQVTM and CDR2 ANQGSEA. The CDR3 totals 14 residues. Deletions cut 4 bases from V and 5 bases from J, with 15 bases between. The chain's CDR3 is CSVGGLLDHQPQHF. As DNA, the CDR3 is TGCAGCGTTGGAGGTCTTCTAGACCATCAGCCCCAGCATTTT. Supplemented by reference TRBV29-1 and TRBJ1-5, the full variable domain reads SAVISQKPSRDICQRGTSLTIQCQVDSQVTMMFWYRQQPGQSLTLIATANQGSEATYESGFVIDKFPISRPNLTFSTLTVSNMSPEDSSIYLCSVGGLLDHQPQHFGDGTRLSIL.

The V call is TRBV20-1, the J call TRBJ1-2; no clear D. CDR1 is DFQATT, CDR2 SNEGSKA, per germline (reference sequence). Deletions cut 5 bases from V and 2 bases from J, with 9 bases between. The CDR3 runs 12 residues. The CDR3 sequence: CSASTRNYGYTF. CDR3 nucleotide sequence: TGCAGTGCTTCGACACGGAACTATGGCTACACCTTC.

The rearrangement joins TRBV4-3 to TRBJ1-2, with D uncertain. Trimming removed 1 base from V and 1 base from J, with 7 bases in between. Per germline, CDR1 LGHNA and CDR2 YSLEER. There are 14 residues in the CDR3. CDR3 residues: CASSQVEFNYGYTF. The CDR3 DNA sequence: TGCGCCAGCAGCCAAGTTGAGTTTAACTATGGCTACACCTTC.

The genes are TRBV5-1 and TRBJ1-2, with 7 bases matching TRBD1. Germline V gives CDR1 SGHRS, CDR2 YFSETQ. The CDR3 contains 12 residues. V shed 5 bases, J shed 7 bases, and the junction held 5 bases outside the gene matches. CDR3 in amino acids: CASSTGQRGYTF. The DNA for the CDR3 is TGCGCCAGCAGTACGGGACAGCGTGGCTACACCTTC.

The sample holds many counts of this clonotype. This rearrangement joins TRBV19 to TRBJ2-6, with D possibly TRBD2 on 6 matching bases. The germline gives CDR1 LNHDA, CDR2 SQIVND (reference sequence). CDR3 length equals 16 residues. The V end lost 1 base, the J end lost 0 bases, and 7 bases lay between the germline ends. CDR3 residues: CASSIAEGSGANVLTF. CDR3 sequence (DNA): TGTGCCAGTAGTATAGCGGAGGGCTCTGGGGCCAACGTCCTGACTTTC. The variable domain in full, completed from reference TRBV19 and TRBJ2-6, reads DGGITQSPKYLFRKEGQNVTLSCEQNLNHDAMYWYRQDPGQGLRLIYYSQIVNDFQKGDIAEGYSVSREKKESFPLTVTSAQKNPTAFYLCASSIAEGSGANVLTFGAGSRLTVL.

This clonotype appeared a few times. The genes are TRBV27 and TRBJ1-1; TRBD1 might be the D (5 bases). Germline V lookup: CDR1 MNHEY, CDR2 SMNVEV (reference sequence). The CDR3 has 14 amino acids. Between the trimmed V and J ends, which lost 5 bases and 0 bases, there was a span of 10 bases. The chain's CDR3 is CASSRGRMNTEAFF. CDR3 bases: TGTGCCAGCAGTCGGGGACGCATGAACACTGAAGCTTTCTTT.

This clonotype appeared many times. The V gene is TRBV5-1, the J gene TRBJ2-2; perhaps D is TRBD1 or TRBD2 (5 bases each). V was cut by 4 bases and J by 5 bases, with 15 bases left in between. This CDR3 region has 15 residues. Germline CDR1 and CDR2: SGHRS and YFSETQ. CDR3 residues: CASSPGEGRTGELFF. In DNA, the CDR3 is TGCGCCAGCAGCCCCGGAGAGGGACGGACCGGGGAGCTGTTTTTT.

This clonotype was counted many times. The CDR3 loop reads CASQTSSSTDTQYF. CDR3 DNA sequence: TGTGCCAGCCAGACCAGTTCCAGCACAGATACGCAGTATTTT. The V and J genes are TRBV6-2 or TRBV6-3 and TRBJ2-3; no reliable D call. Trimming cost V 8 bases and J 0 bases, with 12 bases left between them. CDR1 is MNHEY and CDR2 is SVGEGT in the germline V gene. The CDR3 runs 14 residues.

The genes are TRBV11-3 and TRBJ2-1; D is perhaps TRBD2 (5 bases). The V and J ends lost 0 bases and 7 bases respectively, with 19 bases between them. This CDR3 is built from 17 residues. The germline gives CDR1 SGHNT, CDR2 YENEEA. CDR3 residues: CASSLDSTPDWPNEQFF. The CDR3 DNA sequence: TGTGCCAGCAGCTTAGATTCCACCCCGGACTGGCCGAATGAGCAGTTCTTC.